The entry that follows covers one T cell receptor beta chain sequence. The germline gives CDR1 MGHDK, CDR2 SYGVNS. The CDR3 totals 16 residues. The J segment lost 4 bases and the V segment lost 5 bases, leaving 13 bases of the junction unmatched. This table comes from immunoSEQ multiplex PCR, and its TCRdb copy is limited to in-frame clones, with some not included. The sample includes 150,000 to 200,000 clones, approximately 92% of them seen just once. The data belong to a study of T cell responses to AZD1222 COVID-19 vaccine. Study in general: Second doses at about 4 or about 12 weeks were pooled.

The gene calls are TRBV25-1 and TRBJ1-2; the match to TRBD1 covers 7 bases. The sequence derives from an adult in good health. Sequences were derived from peripheral blood, sampled on day 0 of AZD1222 vaccination. The CDR3 loop reads CASSFSGQELGYGYTF. CDR3 coding DNA: TGTGCCAGCAGTTTTTCAGGACAGGAACTTGGCTATGGCTACACCTTC.